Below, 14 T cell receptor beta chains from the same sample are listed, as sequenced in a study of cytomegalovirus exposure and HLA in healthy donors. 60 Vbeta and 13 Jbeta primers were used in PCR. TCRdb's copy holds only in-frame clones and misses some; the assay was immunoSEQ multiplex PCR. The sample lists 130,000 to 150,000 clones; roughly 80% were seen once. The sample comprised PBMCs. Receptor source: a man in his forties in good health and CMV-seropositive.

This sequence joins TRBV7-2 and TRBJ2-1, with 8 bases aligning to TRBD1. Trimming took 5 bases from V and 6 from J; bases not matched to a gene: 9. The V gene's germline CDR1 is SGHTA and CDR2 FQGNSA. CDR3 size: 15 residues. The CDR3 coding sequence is TGTGCCAGCAGCGCAGACAGGGGAGGATTCAATGAGCAGTTCTTC. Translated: CASSADRGGFNEQFF.

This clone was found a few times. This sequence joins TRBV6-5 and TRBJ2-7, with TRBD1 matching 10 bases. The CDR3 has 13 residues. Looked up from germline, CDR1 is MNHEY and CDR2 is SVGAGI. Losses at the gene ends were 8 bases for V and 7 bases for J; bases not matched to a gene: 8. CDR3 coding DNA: TGTGCCAGCCGGGGACAGGGGAAACGGGAGCAGTACTTC. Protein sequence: CASRGQGKREQYF.

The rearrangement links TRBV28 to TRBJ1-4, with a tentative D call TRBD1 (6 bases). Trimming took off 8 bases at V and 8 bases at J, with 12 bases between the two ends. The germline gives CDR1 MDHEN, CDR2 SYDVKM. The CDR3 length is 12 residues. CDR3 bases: TGTGCCAGCGAAGGTGGGGGCGAAAAACTGTTTTTT. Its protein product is CASEGGGEKLFF.

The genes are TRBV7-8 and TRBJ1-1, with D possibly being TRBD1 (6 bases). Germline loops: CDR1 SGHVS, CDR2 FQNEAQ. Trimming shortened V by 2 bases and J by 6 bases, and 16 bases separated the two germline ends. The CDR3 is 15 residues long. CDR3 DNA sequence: TGTGCCAGCAGCTTACTTTTCAGCAGGGGCGCTGAAGCTTTCTTT. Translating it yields CASSLLFSRGAEAFF.

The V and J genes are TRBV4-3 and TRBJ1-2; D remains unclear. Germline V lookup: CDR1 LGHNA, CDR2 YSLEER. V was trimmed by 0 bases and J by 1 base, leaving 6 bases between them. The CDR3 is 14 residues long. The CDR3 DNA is TGCGCCAGCAGCCAAGATAACAGTAACTATGGCTACACCTTC. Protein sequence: CASSQDNSNYGYTF.

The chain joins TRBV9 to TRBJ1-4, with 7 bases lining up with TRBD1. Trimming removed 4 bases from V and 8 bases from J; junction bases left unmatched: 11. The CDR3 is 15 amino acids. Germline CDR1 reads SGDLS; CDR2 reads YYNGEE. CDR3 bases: TGTGCCAGCAGCCCCTCCCTAGGGGGCGCCGAAAAACTGTTTTTT. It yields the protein CASSPSLGGAEKLFF.

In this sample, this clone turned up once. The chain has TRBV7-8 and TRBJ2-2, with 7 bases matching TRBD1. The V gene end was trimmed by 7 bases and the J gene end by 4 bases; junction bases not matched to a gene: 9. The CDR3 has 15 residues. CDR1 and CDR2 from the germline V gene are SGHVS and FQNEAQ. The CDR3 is CASILRAGGTGELFF. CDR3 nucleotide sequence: TGTGCCAGCATCCTTAGGGCAGGGGGCACCGGGGAGCTGTTTTTT.

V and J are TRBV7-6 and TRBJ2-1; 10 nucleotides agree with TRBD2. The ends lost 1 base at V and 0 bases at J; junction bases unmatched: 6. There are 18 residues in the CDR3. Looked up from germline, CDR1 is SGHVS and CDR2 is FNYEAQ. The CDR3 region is CASSLGLAGVSSYNEQFF. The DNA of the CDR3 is TGTGCCAGCAGCTTAGGTCTAGCGGGGGTAAGCTCCTACAATGAGCAGTTCTTC.

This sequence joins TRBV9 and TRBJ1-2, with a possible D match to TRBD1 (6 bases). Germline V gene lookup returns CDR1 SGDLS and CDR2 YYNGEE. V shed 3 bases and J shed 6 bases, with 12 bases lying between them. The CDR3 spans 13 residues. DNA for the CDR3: TGTGCCAGCAGCGAAGGGACAAGTAATGGCTACACCTTC. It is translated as CASSEGTSNGYTF.

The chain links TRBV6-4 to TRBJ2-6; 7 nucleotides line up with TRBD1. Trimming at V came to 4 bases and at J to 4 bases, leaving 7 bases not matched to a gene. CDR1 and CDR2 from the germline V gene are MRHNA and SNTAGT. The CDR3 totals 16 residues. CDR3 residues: CASSATGKAGANVLTF. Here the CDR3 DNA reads TGTGCCAGCAGTGCGACAGGGAAGGCCGGGGCCAACGTCCTGACTTTC.

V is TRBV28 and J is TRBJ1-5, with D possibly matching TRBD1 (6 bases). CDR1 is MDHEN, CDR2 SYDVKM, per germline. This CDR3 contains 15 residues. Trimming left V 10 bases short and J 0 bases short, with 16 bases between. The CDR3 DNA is TGTGCCACCTCGCCCGGACAGTTTAGCAATCAGCCCCAGCATTTT. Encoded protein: CATSPGQFSNQPQHF. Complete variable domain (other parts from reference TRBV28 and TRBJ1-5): DVKVTQSSRYLVKRTGEKVFLECVQDMDHENMFWYRQDPGLGLRLIYFSYDVKMKEKGDIPEGYSVSREKKERFSLILESASTNQTSMYLCATSPGQFSNQPQHFGDGTRLSIL.

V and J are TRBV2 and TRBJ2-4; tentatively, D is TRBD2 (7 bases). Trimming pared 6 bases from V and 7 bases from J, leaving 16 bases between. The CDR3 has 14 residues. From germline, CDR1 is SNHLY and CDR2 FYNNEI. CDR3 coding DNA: TGTGCCAGCAGGTCGGGGGGCGCGAGCAACATTCAGTACTTC. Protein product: CASRSGGASNIQYF.

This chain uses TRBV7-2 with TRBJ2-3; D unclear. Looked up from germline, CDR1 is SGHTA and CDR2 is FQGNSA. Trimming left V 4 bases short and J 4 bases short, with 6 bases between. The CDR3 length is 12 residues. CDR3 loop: CASSSFADTQYF. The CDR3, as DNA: TGTGCCAGCAGCTCTTTTGCAGATACGCAGTATTTT. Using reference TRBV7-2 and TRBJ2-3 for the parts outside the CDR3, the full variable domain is GAGVSQSPSNKVTEKGKDVELRCDPISGHTALYWYRQSLGQGLEFLIYFQGNSAPDKSGLPSDRFSAERTGGSVSTLTIQRTQQEDSAVYLCASSSFADTQYFGPGTRLTVL.

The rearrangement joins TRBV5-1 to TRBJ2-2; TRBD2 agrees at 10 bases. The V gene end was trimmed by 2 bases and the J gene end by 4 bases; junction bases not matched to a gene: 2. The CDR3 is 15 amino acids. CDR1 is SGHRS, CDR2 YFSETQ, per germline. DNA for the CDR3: TGCGCCAGCAGCTTTGTAGCGGGGGGCACCGGGGAGCTGTTTTTT. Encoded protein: CASSFVAGGTGELFF.